These T cell receptor beta chains were read from a single sample in a study of blood T cell repertoires in COVID-19. Profiled with immunoSEQ multiplex PCR; TCRdb holds only in-frame clones, not every one. The repertoire has around 170,000 clones, approximately 79% of them found once; the top ten carry about 15%. Sequencing was performed on peripheral blood. The receptor set was obtained from a man aged 25 to 40 with active or convalescent COVID-19. CDR3s include the opening cysteine and the closing phenylalanine or tryptophan. A D gene is named only where the DNA matches it firmly. Expanded clones are given a class, and other clones once, few, many or no size at all.

d_call cdr3_length j_call clone_size v_call cdr3_nt cdr3_aa
- 16 TRBJ1-5 - TRBV5-8 TGTGCCAGCAGCTTGGGGTCGTTCTATAGCAATCAGCCCCAGCATTTT CASSLGSFYSNQPQHF
- 13 TRBJ1-2 few TRBV6-1 TGTGCCAGCAGTGATCTAGGAGGCTATGGCTACACCTTC CASSDLGGYGYTF
TRBD1 14 TRBJ2-3 - TRBV30 TGTGCCTGGGCCAGGGACAGGGGTACGGATACGCAGTATTTT CAWARDRGTDTQYF
TRBD2 16 TRBJ2-3 - TRBV27 TGTGCCAGCAGTAGTACCGGGACTAGGTTCACAGATACGCAGTATTTT CASSSTGTRFTDTQYF
- 14 TRBJ1-2 - TRBV6-1 TGTGCCAGCAGTGAACTCACATCTAACTATGGCTACACCTTC CASSELTSNYGYTF
TRBD1 15 TRBJ1-4 - TRBV6-5 TGTGCCAGCAGCGGACAGGGGACTATTAATGAAAAACTGTTTTTT CASSGQGTINEKLFF
TRBD1 15 TRBJ1-2 - TRBV5-1 TGCGCCAGCAGCTTCCGGGACAGGGGGCAAGAGGGCTACACCTTC CASSFRDRGQEGYTF
- 13 TRBJ2-5 - TRBV5-1 TGCGCCAGCAGCTTGGAATACAGGGAGACCCAGTACTTC CASSLEYRETQYF
- 12 TRBJ2-7 - TRBV5-8 TGTGCCGGCACCAGGGACTCCTACGAGCAGTACTTC CAGTRDSYEQYF
TRBD1 15 TRBJ1-1 once TRBV6-5 TGTGCCAGCAGCCCCTCGGACAGGTCACACACTGAAGCTTTCTTT CASSPSDRSHTEAFF
TRBD1 13 TRBJ2-1 - TRBV27 TGTGCCAGCAGTTACCGACAGGGCAATGAGCAGTTCTTC CASSYRQGNEQFF
- 13 TRBJ2-7 once TRBV7-8 TGTGCCAGCAGCTATCTGGAGCCCTACGAGCAGTACTTC CASSYLEPYEQYF
- 15 TRBJ1-5 - TRBV6-1 TGTGCCAGCAGTGATTACCCTAGTAGCAATCAGCCCCAGCATTTT CASSDYPSSNQPQHF